Following are 18 T cell receptor beta chains from one sample sequenced in a study of blood T cell repertoires in COVID-19. The assay was immunoSEQ multiplex PCR, and TCRdb's table has in-frame clones only and misses some. The data hold 60,000 to 75,000 clones, with 87% observed a single time. The sample comprised peripheral blood. The receptors come from a woman between 50 and 59 years old with COVID-19, enrolled during active disease.

The chain couples TRBV29-1 to TRBJ2-2; 7 positions match TRBD2. This CDR3 is 14 amino acids long. V dropped 6 bases and J dropped 4; count of bases not matched to a gene: 8. Germline assignment: CDR1 SQVTM and CDR2 ANQGSEA. Written as DNA, the CDR3 is TGCAGCGTCTTTAGCGGGTCCTTCACCGGGGAGCTGTTTTTT. It specifies CSVFSGSFTGELFF.

V is TRBV24-1 and J is TRBJ2-2; 13 nucleotides agree with TRBD2. The germline gives CDR1 KGHDR, CDR2 SFDVKD. CDR3 length equals 16 residues. V was clipped by 4 bases and J by 6 bases; unmatched bases: 4. This CDR3 reads CATSDRTSGSPGELFF. CDR3 nucleotides: TGTGCCACCAGTGACAGGACTAGCGGGAGTCCCGGGGAGCTGTTTTTT.

The chain joins TRBV4-1 to TRBJ2-7, with a weak D call TRBD1 (5 bases). V dropped 1 base and J dropped 5 bases, with 12 bases sitting between them. CDR3 length: 14 residues. CDR1 is MGHRA and CDR2 is YSYEKL in the germline V gene. The CDR3 sequence is CASSQASGYDEQYF. The CDR3 nucleotides are TGCGCCAGCAGCCAAGCCTCAGGGTACGACGAGCAGTACTTC.

The gene calls are TRBV7-9 and TRBJ1-5, with D unclear. Germline values: CDR1 SEHNR, CDR2 FQNEAQ (reference sequence). Trimming took off 5 bases at V and 8 bases at J, with 16 bases between the two ends. The CDR3 spans 14 residues. In DNA, the CDR3 is TGTGCCAGCAGCGCGGTTTCTGGGAGCAAGCCCCAGCATTTT. Its translation: CASSAVSGSKPQHF.

DNA for the CDR3: TGTGCCAGCAGTTACGGACAGGGAATTCAGCCCCAGCATTTT. It encodes CASSYGQGIQPQHF. The chain uses TRBV27 and TRBJ1-5; TRBD1 matches 8 bases. The J segment lost 6 bases and the V segment lost 4 bases, leaving 5 bases of the junction unmatched. This CDR3 spans 14 amino acids. Germline CDR1 reads MNHEY; CDR2 reads SMNVEV (reference sequence).

The genes are TRBV7-2 and TRBJ2-7, with 12 bases lining up with TRBD2. Germline V gene lookup returns CDR1 SGHTA and CDR2 FQGNSA. The CDR3 runs 15 residues. With V trimmed by 5 bases and J by 3 bases, 5 bases remained unmatched. CDR3 bases: TGTGCCAGCAGCACGACTAGCGGGAGCAGCTACGAGCAGTACTTC. This translates into CASSTTSGSSYEQYF.

In this sample, this clone turned up once. This sequence joins TRBV30 and TRBJ2-1, with a tentative D call TRBD1 (6 bases). CDR1 and CDR2 from the germline V gene are GTSNPN and SVGIG (reference sequence). Deletions cut 4 bases from V and 6 bases from J, with 13 bases between. This CDR3 region has 13 residues. CDR3 DNA sequence: TGTGCCTGGATGGGGGCATGGGGCAATGAGCAGTTCTTC. Its protein is CAWMGAWGNEQFF.

The J gene is TRBJ2-2, the V gene TRBV21-1; whether TRBD1, the table's D call, matches the DNA was not checked. TRBV21-1 is described as a pseudogene. The CDR3 loop spans 15 amino acids. The CDR3 here is CASSSAGDRAGELFF. CDR3 bases: TGTGCCAGCAGTTCCGCAGGGGATAGAGCCGGGGAGCTGTTTTTT.

CDR3 nucleotide sequence: TGTGCCAGCAGCACTCAAGAGACCCAGTACTTC. Protein sequence: CASSTQETQYF. The V and J genes are TRBV6-6 and TRBJ2-5; D gene unclear. CDR3 length: 11 amino acids. Trimming stripped 6 bases from V and 2 bases from J, with 4 bases between. Per germline, CDR1 MNHNY and CDR2 SVGAGI (reference sequence).

The chain employs TRBV19 and TRBJ2-2; D is uncertain. The germline CDR1 and CDR2 sequences are LNHDA and SQIVND (reference sequence). There are 13 residues in the CDR3. Trimming took off 10 bases at V and 1 base at J, with 10 bases between the two ends. CDR3 amino acids: CATERRNTGELFF. The CDR3 nucleotides are TGTGCCACTGAGAGAAGGAACACCGGGGAGCTGTTTTTT. Together with reference TRBV19 and TRBJ2-2, the CDR3 gives the full variable domain: DGGITQSPKYLFRKEGQNVTLSCEQNLNHDAMYWYRQDPGQGLRLIYYSQIVNDFQKGDIAEGYSVSREKKESFPLTVTSAQKNPTAFYLCATERRNTGELFFGEGSRLTVL.

The chain uses TRBV6-6 and TRBJ2-7; possibly TRBD2 for D (5 bases). CDR1 is MNHNY and CDR2 is SVGAGI in the germline V gene (reference sequence). Deletions cut 4 bases from V and 9 bases from J, with 16 bases between. This CDR3 comprises 13 residues. CDR3 residues: CASSSVRESGQYF. The CDR3 nucleotides are TGTGCCAGCAGTTCCGTTCGGGAATCCGGGCAGTACTTC.

Concerning this clone itself: This sample includes further DNA sequences coding for the same CDR3. CDR3 in amino acids: CATSDLSGKYNEQFF. CDR3 nucleotide sequence: TGTGCCACCAGTGATTTGTCGGGAAAATACAATGAGCAGTTCTTC. The chain has TRBV24-1 and TRBJ2-1, with D possibly matching TRBD2 (5 bases). From germline, CDR1 is KGHDR and CDR2 SFDVKD. V was cut by 0 bases and J by 4 bases, with 9 bases left in between. The CDR3 covers 15 residues.

The chain joins TRBV18 to TRBJ1-1; D not certain. CDR1 and CDR2 from the germline V gene are KGHSH and LQKENI. The CDR3 sequence is 13 residues long. Deletions cut 6 bases from V and 2 bases from J, with 10 bases between. The CDR3: CASSPTPNTEAFF. CDR3 DNA sequence: TGTGCCAGCTCCCCGACACCTAACACTGAAGCTTTCTTT.

The chain recombines TRBV18 with TRBJ2-3; D may be TRBD1 (5 bases). The V gene's germline CDR1 is KGHSH and CDR2 LQKENI. Trimming pared 5 bases from V and 0 bases from J, leaving 12 bases between. The CDR3 is made up of 15 amino acids. CDR3 amino acids: CASSTTVVSTDTQYF. CDR3 sequence (DNA): TGTGCCAGCTCAACGACAGTAGTTAGCACAGATACGCAGTATTTT.

V and J are TRBV19 and TRBJ2-1, with 11 bases aligning to TRBD2. This CDR3 has 16 amino acids. Unmatched junction bases numbered 5, after V lost 5 bases and J lost 2 bases. CDR1 is LNHDA, CDR2 SQIVND, per germline (reference sequence). The CDR3 nucleotides are TGTGCCAGTAGTCGTGGGACTAGCGGTCCCTACAATGAGCAGTTCTTC. As protein: CASSRGTSGPYNEQFF.

The chain employs TRBV10-3 and TRBJ1-1; D remains ambiguous. Germline CDR1 is ENHRY and CDR2 is SYGVKD. This CDR3 has 13 amino acids. Trimming cost V 4 bases and J 2 bases, with 8 bases left between them. The CDR3 sequence: CAISGRDNTEAFF. CDR3 bases: TGTGCCATCAGTGGAAGAGATAACACTGAAGCTTTCTTT.

The V call is TRBV7-3, the J call TRBJ2-1, with D possibly matching TRBD2 (6 bases). V dropped 4 bases and J dropped 0 bases, with 10 bases sitting between them. The CDR3 sequence is 15 residues long. Germline V gene sequence: CDR1 SGHTA, CDR2 FQGTGA. The CDR3 DNA sequence: TGTGCCAGCAGCTCCCGTAGCGGCTCCTACAATGAGCAGTTCTTC. This encodes CASSSRSGSYNEQFF.

The rearrangement links TRBV28 to TRBJ2-4, with D uncertain. The CDR3 consists of 15 residues. Germline V CDR1 and CDR2: MDHEN, SYDVKM. V lost 5 bases and J lost 0, with 11 bases in between. CDR3 amino acids: CASSEPAIAKNIQYF. The CDR3 coding sequence is TGTGCCAGCAGTGAACCCGCTATAGCCAAAAACATTCAGTACTTC.